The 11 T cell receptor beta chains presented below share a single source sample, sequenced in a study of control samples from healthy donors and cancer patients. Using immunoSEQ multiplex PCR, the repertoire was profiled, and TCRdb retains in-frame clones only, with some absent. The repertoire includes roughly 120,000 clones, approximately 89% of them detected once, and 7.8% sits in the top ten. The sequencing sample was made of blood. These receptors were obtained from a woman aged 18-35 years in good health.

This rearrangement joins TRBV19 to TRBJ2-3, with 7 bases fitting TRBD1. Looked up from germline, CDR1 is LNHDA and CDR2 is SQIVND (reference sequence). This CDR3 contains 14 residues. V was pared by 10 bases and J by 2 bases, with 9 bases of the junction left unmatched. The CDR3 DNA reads TGTGCCACCCGGACAGGCCCCTTCACAGATACGCAGTATTTT. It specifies CATRTGPFTDTQYF.

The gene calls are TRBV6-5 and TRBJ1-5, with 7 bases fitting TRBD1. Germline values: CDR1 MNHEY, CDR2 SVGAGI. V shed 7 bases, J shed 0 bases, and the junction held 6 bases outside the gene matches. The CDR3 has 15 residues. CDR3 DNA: TGTGCCAGCACCGAAGGGGGCTATAGCAATCAGCCCCAGCATTTT. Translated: CASTEGGYSNQPQHF.

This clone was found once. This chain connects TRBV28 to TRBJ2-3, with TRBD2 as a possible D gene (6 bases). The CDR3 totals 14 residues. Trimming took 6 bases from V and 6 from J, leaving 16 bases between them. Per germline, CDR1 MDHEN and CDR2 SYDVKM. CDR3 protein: CASREEGHRDTQYF. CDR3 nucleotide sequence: TGTGCCAGCAGGGAGGAGGGCCATCGGGATACGCAGTATTTT.

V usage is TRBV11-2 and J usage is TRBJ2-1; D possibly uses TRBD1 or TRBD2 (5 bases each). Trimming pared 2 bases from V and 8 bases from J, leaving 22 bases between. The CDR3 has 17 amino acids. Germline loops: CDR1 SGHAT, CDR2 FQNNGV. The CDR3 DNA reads TGTGCCAGCAGCTTAATTCTGGGCTCCCCTGGGGACGATGAGCAGTTCTTC. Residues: CASSLILGSPGDDEQFF.

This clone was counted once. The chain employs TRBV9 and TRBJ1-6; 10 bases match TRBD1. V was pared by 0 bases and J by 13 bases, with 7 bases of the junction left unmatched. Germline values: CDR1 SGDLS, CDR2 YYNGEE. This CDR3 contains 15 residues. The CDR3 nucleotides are TGTGCCAGCAGCGTAGGGGGACAGGGGAATACGCCCCTCCACTTT. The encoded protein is CASSVGGQGNTPLHF.

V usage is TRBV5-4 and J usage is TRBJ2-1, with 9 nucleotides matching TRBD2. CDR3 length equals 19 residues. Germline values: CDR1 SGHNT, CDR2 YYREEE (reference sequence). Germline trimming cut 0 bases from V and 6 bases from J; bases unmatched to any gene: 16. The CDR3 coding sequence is TGTGCCAGCAGCTTGGAAAGGGTAGCGGGAGTTAGGTACCCCAATGAGCAGTTCTTC. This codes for CASSLERVAGVRYPNEQFF.

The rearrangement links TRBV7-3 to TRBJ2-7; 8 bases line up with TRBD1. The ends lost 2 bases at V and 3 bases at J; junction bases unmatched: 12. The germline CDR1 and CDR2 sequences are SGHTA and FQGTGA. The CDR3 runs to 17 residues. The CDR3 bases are TGTGCCAGCAGCTTATTCCCATCCAGGGGACAGGACTACGAGCAGTACTTC. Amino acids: CASSLFPSRGQDYEQYF.

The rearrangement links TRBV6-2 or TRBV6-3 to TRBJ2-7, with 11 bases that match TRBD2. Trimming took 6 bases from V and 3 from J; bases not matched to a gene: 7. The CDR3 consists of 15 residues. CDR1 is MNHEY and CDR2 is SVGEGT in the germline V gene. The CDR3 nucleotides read TGTGCCAGCAGCCCCAGGGGACTAGCGGACTACGAGCAGTACTTC. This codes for CASSPRGLADYEQYF.

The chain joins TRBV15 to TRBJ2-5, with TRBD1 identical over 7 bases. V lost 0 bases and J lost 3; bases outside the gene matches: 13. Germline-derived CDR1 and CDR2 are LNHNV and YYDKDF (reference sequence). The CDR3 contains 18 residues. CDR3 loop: CATSREFTQGEREETQYF. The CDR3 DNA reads TGTGCCACCAGCAGAGAATTTACCCAGGGGGAGAGGGAAGAGACCCAGTACTTC.

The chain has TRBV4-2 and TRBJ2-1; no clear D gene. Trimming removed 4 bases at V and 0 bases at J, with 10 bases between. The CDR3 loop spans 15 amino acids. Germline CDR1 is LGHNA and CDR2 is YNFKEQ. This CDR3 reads CASSPTAPSYNEQFF. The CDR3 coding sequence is TGTGCCAGCAGCCCAACAGCCCCCTCCTACAATGAGCAGTTCTTC.

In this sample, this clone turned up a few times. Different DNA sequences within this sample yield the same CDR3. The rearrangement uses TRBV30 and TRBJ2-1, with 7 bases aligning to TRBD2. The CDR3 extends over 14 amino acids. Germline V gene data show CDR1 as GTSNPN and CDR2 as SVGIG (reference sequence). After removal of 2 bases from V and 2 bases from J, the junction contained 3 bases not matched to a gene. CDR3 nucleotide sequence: TGTGCCTGGAGTTTGGGGGGGACCTACAATGAGCAGTTCTTC. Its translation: CAWSLGGTYNEQFF.